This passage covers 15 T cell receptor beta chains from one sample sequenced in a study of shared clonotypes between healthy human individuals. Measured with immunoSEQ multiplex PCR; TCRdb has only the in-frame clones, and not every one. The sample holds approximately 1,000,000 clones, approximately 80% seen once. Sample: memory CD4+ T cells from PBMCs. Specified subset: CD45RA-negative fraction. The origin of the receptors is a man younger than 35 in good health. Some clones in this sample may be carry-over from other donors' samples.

The CDR3 region has the DNA TGCAGTGCCCGAGGACTCGCTGAAGCTTTCTTT. It codes for CSARGLAEAFF. V and J are TRBV20-1 and TRBJ1-1; the D is unclear. In germline, CDR1 is DFQATT, CDR2 SNEGSKA (reference sequence). The CDR3 runs 11 residues. Trimming left V 6 bases short and J 6 bases short, with 11 bases between.

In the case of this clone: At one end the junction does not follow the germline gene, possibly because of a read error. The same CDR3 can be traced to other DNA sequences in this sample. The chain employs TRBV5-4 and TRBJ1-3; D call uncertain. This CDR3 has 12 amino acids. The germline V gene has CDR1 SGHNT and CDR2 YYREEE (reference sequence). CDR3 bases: TGTGCCAGCAGCGGGCTCGGAAACACCATATATTTC. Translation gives CASSGLGNTIYF.

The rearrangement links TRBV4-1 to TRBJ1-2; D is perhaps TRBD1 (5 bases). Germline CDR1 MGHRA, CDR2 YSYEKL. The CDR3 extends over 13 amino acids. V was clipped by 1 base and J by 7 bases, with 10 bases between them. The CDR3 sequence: CASSQATGAGYTF. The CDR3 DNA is TGCGCCAGCAGCCAAGCAACTGGGGCTGGCTACACCTTC.

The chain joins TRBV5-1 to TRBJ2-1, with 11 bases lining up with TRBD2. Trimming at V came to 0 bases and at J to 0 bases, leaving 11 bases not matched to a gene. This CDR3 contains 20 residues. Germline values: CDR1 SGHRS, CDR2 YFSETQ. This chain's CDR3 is CASSLADGASGRSSYNEQFF. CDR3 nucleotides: TGCGCCAGCAGCTTGGCAGATGGGGCTAGCGGGAGGAGCTCCTACAATGAGCAGTTCTTC.

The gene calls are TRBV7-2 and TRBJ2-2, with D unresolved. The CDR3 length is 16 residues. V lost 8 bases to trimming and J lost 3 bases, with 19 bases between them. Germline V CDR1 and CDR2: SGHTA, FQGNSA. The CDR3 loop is CASPNYGRTYTGELFF. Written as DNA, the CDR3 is TGTGCCAGCCCGAACTACGGACGGACCTACACCGGGGAGCTGTTTTTT.

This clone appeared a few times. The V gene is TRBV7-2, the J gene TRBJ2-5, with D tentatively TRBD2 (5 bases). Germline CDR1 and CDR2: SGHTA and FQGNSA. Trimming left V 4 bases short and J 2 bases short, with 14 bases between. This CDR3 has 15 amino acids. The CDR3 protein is CASSSPLRGQETQYF. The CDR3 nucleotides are TGTGCCAGCAGCTCCCCCCTCCGAGGGCAAGAGACCCAGTACTTC.

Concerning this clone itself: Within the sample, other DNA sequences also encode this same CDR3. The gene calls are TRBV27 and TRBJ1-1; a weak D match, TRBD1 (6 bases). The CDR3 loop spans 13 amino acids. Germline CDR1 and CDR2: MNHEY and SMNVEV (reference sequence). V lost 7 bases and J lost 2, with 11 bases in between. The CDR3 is CASTQGGNTEAFF. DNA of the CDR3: TGTGCCAGCACCCAAGGGGGAAACACTGAAGCTTTCTTT.

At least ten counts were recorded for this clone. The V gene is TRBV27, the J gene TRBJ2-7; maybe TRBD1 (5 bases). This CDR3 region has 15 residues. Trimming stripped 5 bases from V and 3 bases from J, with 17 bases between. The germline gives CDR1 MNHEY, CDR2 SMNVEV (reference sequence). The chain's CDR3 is CASSPRAGPGYEQYF. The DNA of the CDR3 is TGTGCCAGCAGTCCCCGCGCAGGGCCGGGCTACGAGCAGTACTTC.

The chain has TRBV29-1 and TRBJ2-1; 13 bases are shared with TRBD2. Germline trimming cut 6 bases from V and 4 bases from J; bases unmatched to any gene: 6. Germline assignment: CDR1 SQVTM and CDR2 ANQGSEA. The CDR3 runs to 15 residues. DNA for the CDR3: TGCAGCGTAAGAACACTAGCGGGAGGGTACAATGAGCAGTTCTTC. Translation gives CSVRTLAGGYNEQFF.

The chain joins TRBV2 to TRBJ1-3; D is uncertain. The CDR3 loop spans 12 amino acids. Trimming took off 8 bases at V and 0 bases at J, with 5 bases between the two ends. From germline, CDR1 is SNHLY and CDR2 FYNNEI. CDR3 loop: CASSGSGNTIYF. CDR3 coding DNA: TGTGCCAGCTCAGGCTCTGGAAACACCATATATTTT.

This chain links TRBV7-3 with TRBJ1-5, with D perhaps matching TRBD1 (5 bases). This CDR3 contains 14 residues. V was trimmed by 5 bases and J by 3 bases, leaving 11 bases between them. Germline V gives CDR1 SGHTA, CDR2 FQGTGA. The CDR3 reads CASSGRQLNQPQHF. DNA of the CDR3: TGTGCCAGCAGCGGAAGACAGCTCAATCAGCCCCAGCATTTT.

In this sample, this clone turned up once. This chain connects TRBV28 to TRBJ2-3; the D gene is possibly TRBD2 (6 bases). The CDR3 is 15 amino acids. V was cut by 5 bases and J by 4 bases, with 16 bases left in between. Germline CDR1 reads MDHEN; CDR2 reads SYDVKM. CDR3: CASSPPRLVPDTQYF. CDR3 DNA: TGTGCCAGCAGTCCGCCGAGACTAGTCCCAGATACGCAGTATTTT.

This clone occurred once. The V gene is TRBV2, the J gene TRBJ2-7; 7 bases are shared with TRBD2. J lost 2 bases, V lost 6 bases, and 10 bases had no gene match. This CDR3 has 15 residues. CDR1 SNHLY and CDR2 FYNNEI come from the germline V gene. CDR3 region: CASRDGLVRAYEQYF. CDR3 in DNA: TGTGCCAGCAGAGATGGACTAGTTCGGGCCTACGAGCAGTACTTC.

In DNA form, the CDR3 reads TGTGCCAGCAGCTTCAGTTGGGGGTCGAACACCGGGGAGCTGTTTTTT. Encoded protein: CASSFSWGSNTGELFF. J is TRBJ2-2 and V is TRBV9; D possibly matches TRBD1 or TRBD2 (5 bases each). CDR1 is SGDLS and CDR2 is YYNGEE in the germline V gene. The ends were cut back, 4 bases at V and 0 bases at J, with 13 bases in the middle. CDR3 length: 16 residues.

For the CDR3, the DNA is TGTGCCAGCAGCCTACAGTCGTCTAACTATGGCTACACCTTC. It yields the protein CASSLQSSNYGYTF. This rearrangement joins TRBV9 to TRBJ1-2, with D unresolved. The V gene lost 4 bases and the J gene lost 0 bases, with 10 bases spanning the gap. The CDR3 consists of 14 residues. Per the germline V gene, CDR1 is SGDLS and CDR2 is YYNGEE.